The entry below gives a single T cell receptor (beta chain) sequence along with its context. Its specificity is not known. The data were taken from a study of post-analysis software for immune sequencing data. Regarding the study as a whole: Normalized Chao1 diversity was significantly lower in multiple sclerosis patients than in controls. F measure showed strong co-clustering of same-batch samples. A few TRBV segments, TRBV5-6, TRBV5-1 and TRBV20-1 among them, were found more frequent in patients than controls.

With 3 bases removed from V and 6 bases from J, the gap between germline ends came to 9 bases. The germline gives CDR1 DFQATT, CDR2 SNEGSKA (reference sequence). The CDR3 extends over 12 amino acids. Libraries were made from TCR beta cDNA, and they carried unique molecular identifiers. T cells, roughly 1 to 10 million of them, yielded some 510,000 cDNA molecules. MiXCR, run by TCRdb on the PCR reads, gives a single entry per CDR3 protein. This table has a few hundred thousand distinct CDR3 sequences, under 55% appearing once. The specimen sequenced was blood. This chain connects TRBV20-1 to TRBJ2-1, with D maybe TRBD1 (5 bases). This clonotype was sampled from a girl between 10 and 17 years old with multiple sclerosis. DNA for the CDR3: TGCAGTGCTAGGACAGTGGCCAATGAGCAGTTCTTC. Residues: CSARTVANEQFF.